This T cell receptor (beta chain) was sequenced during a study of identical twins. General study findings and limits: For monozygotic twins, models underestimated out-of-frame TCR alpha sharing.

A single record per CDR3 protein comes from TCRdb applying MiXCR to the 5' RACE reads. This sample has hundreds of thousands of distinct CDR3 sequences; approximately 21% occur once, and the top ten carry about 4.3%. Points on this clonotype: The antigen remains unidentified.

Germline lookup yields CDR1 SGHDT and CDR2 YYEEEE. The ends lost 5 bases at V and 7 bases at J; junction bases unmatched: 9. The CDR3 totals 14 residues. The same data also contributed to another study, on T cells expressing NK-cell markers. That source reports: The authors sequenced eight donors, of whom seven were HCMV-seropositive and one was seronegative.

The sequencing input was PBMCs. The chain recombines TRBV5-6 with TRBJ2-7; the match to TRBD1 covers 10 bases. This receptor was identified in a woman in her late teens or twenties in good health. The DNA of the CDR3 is TGTGCCAGCAGTTCGGGACAGGGGTTGAAGGAGCAGTACTTC. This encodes CASSSGQGLKEQYF. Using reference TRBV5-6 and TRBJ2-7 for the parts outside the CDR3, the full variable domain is DAGVTQSPTHLIKTRGQQVTLRCSPKSGHDTVSWYQQALGQGPQFIFQYYEEEERQRGNFPDRFSGHQFPNYSSELNVNALLLGDSALYLCASSSGQGLKEQYFGPGTRLTVT.